The next 22 T cell receptor beta chains were all read from a single sample in a study of blood T cells in healthy people across ages. Together with a sample-barcoded 5' primer, a J-beta primer mix was included in a second PCR lasting about 7 to 12 cycles. TCRdb itself ran the 5' RACE reads through MiXCR, one entry per CDR3 protein. This table has about 800,000 distinct CDR3 sequences, roughly 60% appearing once. The specimen sequenced was blood. The receptors were gathered from a man aged 25-40 years in good health.

J is TRBJ2-1 and V is TRBV5-1; 11 nucleotides line up with TRBD2. After removal of 4 bases from V and 4 bases from J, the junction contained 10 bases not matched to a gene. From germline, CDR1 is SGHRS and CDR2 YFSETQ. The CDR3 covers 17 residues. The DNA of the CDR3 is TGCGCCAGCAGCGAGGGGACTAGCGGACTGATGTACAATGAGCAGTTCTTC. Protein product: CASSEGTSGLMYNEQFF. The variable domain in full, completed from reference TRBV5-1 and TRBJ2-1, reads KAGVTQTPRYLIKTRGQQVTLSCSPISGHRSVSWYQQTPGQGLQFLFEYFSETQRNKGNFPGRFSGRQFSNSRSEMNVSTLELGDSALYLCASSEGTSGLMYNEQFFGPGTRLTVL.

This rearrangement joins TRBV20-1 to TRBJ1-1, with no clear D. The germline CDR1 and CDR2 sequences are DFQATT and SNEGSKA (reference sequence). The CDR3 extends over 13 amino acids. V was cut by 4 bases and J by 3 bases, with 12 bases left in between. The CDR3 DNA sequence: TGCAGTGCTACCGAAACAGTTTACACTGAAGCTTTCTTT. Encoded protein: CSATETVYTEAFF.

This clonotype was recorded a few times. V usage is TRBV29-1 and J usage is TRBJ2-1; 9 positions agree with TRBD1. Losses at the gene ends were 4 bases for V and 4 bases for J; bases not matched to a gene: 2. The V gene's germline CDR1 is SQVTM and CDR2 ANQGSEA. The CDR3 totals 13 residues. The CDR3 region is CSVGDRVYNEQFF. The CDR3 DNA reads as TGCAGCGTTGGGGACAGGGTTTACAATGAGCAGTTCTTC.

This clonotype was picked up one time. This chain links TRBV12-3 or TRBV12-4 with TRBJ2-4, with unresolved D. Trimming cost V 6 bases and J 5 bases, with 8 bases left between them. The CDR3 sequence is 12 residues long. CDR3 sequence reads: CASSKQENIQYF. CDR3 nucleotides: TGTGCCAGCAGCAAACAAGAAAACATTCAGTACTTC.

The chain is built from TRBV2 and TRBJ2-1, with a tentative D call TRBD2 (6 bases). This CDR3 is built from 16 residues. In germline, CDR1 is SNHLY, CDR2 FYNNEI. V was trimmed by 4 bases and J by 4 bases, leaving 17 bases between them. The CDR3 DNA is TGTGCCAGCAGTGCGCGAGAAGTCGGGGGATACAATGAGCAGTTCTTC. This translates into CASSAREVGGYNEQFF.

V gene TRBV4-1 combines with J gene TRBJ2-1; 8 bases map to TRBD1. Germline values: CDR1 MGHRA, CDR2 YSYEKL. Trimming at V came to 4 bases and at J to 8 bases, leaving 10 bases not matched to a gene. This CDR3 region has 15 residues. CDR3 bases: TGCGCCAGCAGCCGAGGACAGGGAGGAATGTATGAGCAGTTCTTC. Protein: CASSRGQGGMYEQFF.

A few counts support this clonotype. This chain uses TRBV20-1 with TRBJ2-4, with 11 positions matching TRBD2. The end of the DNA fits TRBJ2-7 better, so the J call may be wrong. CDR1 is DFQATT and CDR2 is SNEGSKA in the germline V gene (reference sequence). This CDR3 contains 14 residues. The CDR3 protein is CSASLAGGTYEQYF. The CDR3 DNA is TGCAGTGCTAGCCTAGCGGGGGGCACCTACGAGCAGTACTTC.

The table lists this clonotype with a few counts. The chain links TRBV4-1 to TRBJ2-4; no reliable D call. This CDR3 contains 15 residues. Trimming removed 2 bases at V and 1 base at J, with 9 bases between. The germline V gene has CDR1 MGHRA and CDR2 YSYEKL. The CDR3 here is CASSQRDLAKNIQYF. The CDR3 DNA reads TGCGCCAGCAGCCAACGTGACTTGGCCAAAAACATTCAGTACTTC.

In its sample, this clonotype was seen a few times. This rearrangement joins TRBV29-1 to TRBJ2-7; D may match TRBD1 or TRBD2 (5 bases each). Germline V gene data show CDR1 as SQVTM and CDR2 as ANQGSEA. The CDR3 runs 12 residues. Between the trimmed V and J ends, which lost 4 bases and 1 base, there was a span of 8 bases. CDR3 residues: CSVGGNSYEQYF. CDR3 sequence (DNA): TGCAGCGTTGGGGGGAATTCCTACGAGCAGTACTTC.

The J gene is TRBJ2-1, the V gene TRBV6-1; D is ambiguous. V shed 7 bases and J shed 2 bases, with 21 bases lying between them. Germline CDR1 reads MNHNS; CDR2 reads SASEGT. This CDR3 contains 17 residues. CDR3 DNA sequence: TGTGCCAGCAATACTATTAGTCCGAGGCGGACCTACAATGAGCAGTTCTTC. It specifies CASNTISPRRTYNEQFF.

Remarks on this clonotype: One base away lies a much larger clone, so this may be a sequencing read error. The rearrangement uses TRBV7-9 and TRBJ1-5; D gene unclear. CDR3 length: 13 amino acids. Germline V CDR1 and CDR2: SEHNR, FQNEAQ (reference sequence). The CDR3 sequence is CASSLTGNQPRHF. The CDR3 region has the DNA TGTGCCAGCAGCTTGACGGGCAATCAGCCCCGGCATTTT.

Written as DNA, the CDR3 is TGTGCCAGCAGCTCTCAGCGAGAGACTGAAGCTTTCTTT. Its protein is CASSSQRETEAFF. The chain is built from TRBV6-2 or TRBV6-3 and TRBJ1-1, with D uncertain. CDR3 length: 13 residues. Germline CDR1 reads MNHEY; CDR2 reads SVGEGT. Trimming removed 6 bases from V and 5 bases from J, with 13 bases in between.

The table lists this clonotype with a few counts. The chain is built from TRBV28 and TRBJ2-5; no firm D call. Germline CDR1 and CDR2: MDHEN and SYDVKM. This CDR3 region has 10 residues. V was clipped by 6 bases and J by 11 bases, with 10 bases between them. CDR3 sequence: CASSHQEQYF. The DNA of the CDR3 is TGTGCCAGCAGCCACCAAGAGCAGTACTTC.

This sequence joins TRBV4-2 and TRBJ2-3, with 9 nucleotides matching TRBD2. Germline loops: CDR1 LGHNA, CDR2 YNFKEQ. This CDR3 is built from 17 residues. V lost 1 base, J lost 2 bases, and 7 bases stayed unmatched. The CDR3 protein is CASSQVTSGKNTDTQYF. CDR3 bases: TGTGCCAGCAGCCAAGTGACTAGCGGAAAAAACACAGATACGCAGTATTTT.

This clonotype was counted a few times. The rearrangement joins TRBV3-1 to TRBJ1-2; 7 bases fit TRBD1. In germline, CDR1 is LGHDT, CDR2 YNNKEL (reference sequence). The CDR3 covers 14 residues. V was clipped by 3 bases and J by 6 bases; unmatched bases: 7. DNA of the CDR3: TGTGCCAGCAGCCACGGGGGACAGAAGAATGGCTACACCTTC. Translation: CASSHGGQKNGYTF.

The chain has TRBV25-1 and TRBJ2-1; 7 positions match TRBD1. Germline V CDR1 and CDR2: MGHDK, SYGVNS. J was trimmed by 0 bases and V by 4 bases; bases with no gene match: 6. The CDR3 consists of 16 residues. The CDR3 DNA is TGTGCCAGCAGTGGTTTCAGGGGGAGCTCCTACAATGAGCAGTTCTTC. As protein: CASSGFRGSSYNEQFF.

This rearrangement joins TRBV9 to TRBJ2-5; D may be TRBD1 (5 bases). This CDR3 comprises 14 residues. V was cut by 0 bases and J by 4 bases, with 10 bases left in between. The germline gives CDR1 SGDLS, CDR2 YYNGEE. CDR3 in amino acids: CASSVGQQRETQYF. For the CDR3, the DNA is TGTGCCAGCAGCGTAGGACAGCAACGAGAGACCCAGTACTTC.

This clonotype was detected a few times. The chain couples TRBV7-2 to TRBJ2-5; TRBD2 matches 12 bases. V shed 2 bases and J 1 base; nucleotides not matched to a gene: 2. The CDR3 has 16 amino acids. CDR1 SGHTA and CDR2 FQGNSA come from the germline V gene. The CDR3 nucleotides are TGTGCCAGCAGCTTACTAGCGGGGGGGCGCCAAGAGACCCAGTACTTC. Its translation is CASSLLAGGRQETQYF. The full variable domain, in which reference TRBV7-2 and TRBJ2-5 provide the parts outside the CDR3, is GAGVSQSPSNKVTEKGKDVELRCDPISGHTALYWYRQSLGQGLEFLIYFQGNSAPDKSGLPSDRFSAERTGGSVSTLTIQRTQQEDSAVYLCASSLLAGGRQETQYFGPGTRLLVL.

This clonotype occurred a few times. This chain connects TRBV4-3 to TRBJ2-7; D is unresolved. Trimming took off 0 bases at V and 6 bases at J, with 12 bases between the two ends. CDR1 LGHNA and CDR2 YSLEER come from the germline V gene. This CDR3 region has 14 residues. CDR3 sequence (DNA): TGCGCCAGCAGCCAAGATAAAGGGCACGGCGAGCAGTACTTC. Translation gives CASSQDKGHGEQYF.

This chain connects TRBV4-3 to TRBJ2-1; tentatively, D is TRBD1 or TRBD2 (6 bases each). V was trimmed by 1 base and J by 9 bases, leaving 16 bases between them. Germline V gene data show CDR1 as LGHNA and CDR2 as YSLEER. The CDR3 totals 15 residues. The CDR3 reads CASSQVQRGQGEQFF. In nucleotides, the CDR3 is TGCGCCAGCAGCCAAGTGCAACGGGGGCAGGGTGAGCAGTTCTTC.

This clonotype was counted between two and nine times. This chain connects TRBV20-1 to TRBJ2-5; 12 bases line up with TRBD2. With 5 bases clipped from V and 4 bases from J, the junction kept 20 bases outside the gene matches. The CDR3 covers 19 residues. Germline loops: CDR1 DFQATT, CDR2 SNEGSKA (reference sequence). The CDR3 region has the DNA TGCAGTGCTTCCCCAACTAGACTAGCGGGGGCCCGAGGTCCAGAGACCCAGTACTTC. Translated, it gives CSASPTRLAGARGPETQYF.

The chain recombines TRBV21-1 with TRBJ2-1; no DNA check was done on the table's D call, TRBD2. TRBV21-1 is an annotated pseudogene. The CDR3 runs to 18 residues. Here the CDR3 reads CASNYGLAGRTTYNEQFF. In nucleotides, the CDR3 is TGTGCCAGCAACTACGGACTAGCGGGACGAACTACCTACAATGAGCAGTTCTTC.